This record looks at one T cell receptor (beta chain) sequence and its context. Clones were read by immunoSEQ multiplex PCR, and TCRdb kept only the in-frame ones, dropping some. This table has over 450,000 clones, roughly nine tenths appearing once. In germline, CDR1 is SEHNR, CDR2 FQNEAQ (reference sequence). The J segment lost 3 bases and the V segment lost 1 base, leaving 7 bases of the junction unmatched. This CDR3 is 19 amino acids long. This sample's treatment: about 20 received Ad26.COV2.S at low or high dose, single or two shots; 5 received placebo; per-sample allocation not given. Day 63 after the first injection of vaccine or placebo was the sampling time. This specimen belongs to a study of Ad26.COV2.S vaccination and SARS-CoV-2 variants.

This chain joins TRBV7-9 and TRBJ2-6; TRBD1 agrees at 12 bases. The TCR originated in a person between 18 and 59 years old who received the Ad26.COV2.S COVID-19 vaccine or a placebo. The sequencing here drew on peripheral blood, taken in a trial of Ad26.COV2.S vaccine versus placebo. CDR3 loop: CASSLGRDRGRFGANVLTF. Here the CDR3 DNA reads TGTGCCAGCAGCTTAGGCCGGGACAGGGGGCGTTTTGGGGCCAACGTCCTGACTTTC.